The clone carrying this T cell receptor beta chain was detected only once. V gave up 3 bases and J gave up 0 bases, with 11 bases separating them. The CDR3 totals 15 residues. In germline, CDR1 is SGHRS, CDR2 YFSETQ. Original handling: Counts of nucleated cells, estimated from reference gene primer amplification, were obtained. Method: immunoSEQ multiplex PCR; TCRdb's copy keeps in-frame clones and lacks some. D and trimming come from the DNA, and the V and J calls and clone size come from that table. Altogether 75,000 to 80,000 clones are present, roughly 90% being singletons, with the ten largest covering about 9%. This sample stems from a study of blood T cell repertoires in COVID-19. The wider study: From the United States, Italy and Spain came samples of acute and convalescent COVID-19. T cells, B-cell-depleted T cells, or PBMCs supplied cDNA or gDNA.

This TCR derives from a human donor in a cohort sampled during active COVID-19. Input material: peripheral blood. The rearrangement joins TRBV5-1 to TRBJ2-3; D gene uncertain. DNA of the CDR3: TGCGCCAGCAGCTCCCGACAACATAGCACAGATACGCAGTATTTT. It codes for CASSSRQHSTDTQYF.